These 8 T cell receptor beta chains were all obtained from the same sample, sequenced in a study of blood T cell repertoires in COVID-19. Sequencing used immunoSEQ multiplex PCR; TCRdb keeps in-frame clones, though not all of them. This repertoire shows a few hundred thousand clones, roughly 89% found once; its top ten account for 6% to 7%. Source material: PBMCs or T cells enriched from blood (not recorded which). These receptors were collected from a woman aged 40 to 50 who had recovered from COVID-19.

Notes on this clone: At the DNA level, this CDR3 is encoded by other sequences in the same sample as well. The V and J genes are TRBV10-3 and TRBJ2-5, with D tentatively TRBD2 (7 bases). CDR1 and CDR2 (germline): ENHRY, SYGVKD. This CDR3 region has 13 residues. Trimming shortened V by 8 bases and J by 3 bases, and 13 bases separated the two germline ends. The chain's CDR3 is CAISSGGEETQYF. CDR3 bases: TGTGCCATCTCCTCGGGGGGCGAAGAGACCCAGTACTTC.

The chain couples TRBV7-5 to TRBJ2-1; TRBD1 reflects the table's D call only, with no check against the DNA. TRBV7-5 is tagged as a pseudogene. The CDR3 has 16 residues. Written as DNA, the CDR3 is TGTGCCAGAAGCCAGACTGGACAGGGGGCGAGGAATGAGCAGTTCTTC. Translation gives CARSQTGQGARNEQFF.

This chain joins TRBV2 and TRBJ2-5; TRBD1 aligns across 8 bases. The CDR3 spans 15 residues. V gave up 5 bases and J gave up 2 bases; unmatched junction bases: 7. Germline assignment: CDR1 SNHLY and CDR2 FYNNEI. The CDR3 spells CASSPVRTGQETQYF. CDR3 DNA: TGTGCCAGCAGTCCCGTCCGGACAGGGCAAGAGACCCAGTACTTC.

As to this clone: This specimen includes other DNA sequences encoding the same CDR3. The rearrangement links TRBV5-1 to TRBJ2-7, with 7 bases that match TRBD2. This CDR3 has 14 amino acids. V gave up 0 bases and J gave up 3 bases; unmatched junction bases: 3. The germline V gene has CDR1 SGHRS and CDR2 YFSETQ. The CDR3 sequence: CASSLASGSYEQYF. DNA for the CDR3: TGCGCCAGCAGCTTGGCTAGCGGTAGCTACGAGCAGTACTTC.

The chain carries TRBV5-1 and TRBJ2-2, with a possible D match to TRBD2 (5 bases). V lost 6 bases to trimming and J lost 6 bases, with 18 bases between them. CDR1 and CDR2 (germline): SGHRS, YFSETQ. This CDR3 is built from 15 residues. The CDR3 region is CASTLTVAGSGELFF. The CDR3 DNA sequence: TGCGCCAGCACTTTGACTGTTGCGGGTTCCGGGGAGCTGTTTTTT.

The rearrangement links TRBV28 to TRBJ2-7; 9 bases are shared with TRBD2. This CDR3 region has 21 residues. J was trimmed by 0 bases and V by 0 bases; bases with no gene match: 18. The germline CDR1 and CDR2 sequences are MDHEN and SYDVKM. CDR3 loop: CASSLWSPVVAGDPLSYEQYF. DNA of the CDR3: TGTGCCAGCAGTTTATGGTCTCCGGTTGTAGCGGGAGACCCCCTCTCCTACGAGCAGTACTTC.

CDR3 nucleotide sequence: TGTGCCAGCTCACCAGCGGACAGCTCCTACGAGCAGTACTTC. Amino acid sequence: CASSPADSSYEQYF. V and J are TRBV18 and TRBJ2-7; tentative D call: TRBD1 (6 bases). Looked up from germline, CDR1 is KGHSH and CDR2 is LQKENI. The CDR3 consists of 14 residues. V shed 2 bases and J shed 0 bases, with 8 bases lying between them.

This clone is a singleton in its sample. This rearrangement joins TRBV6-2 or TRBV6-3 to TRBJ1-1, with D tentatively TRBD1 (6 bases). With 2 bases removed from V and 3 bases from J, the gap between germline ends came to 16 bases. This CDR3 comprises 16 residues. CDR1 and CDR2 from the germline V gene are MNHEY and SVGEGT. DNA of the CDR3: TGTGCCAGCAGTTACCCCTGGGCAGGGGCGGACACTGAAGCTTTCTTT. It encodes CASSYPWAGADTEAFF.